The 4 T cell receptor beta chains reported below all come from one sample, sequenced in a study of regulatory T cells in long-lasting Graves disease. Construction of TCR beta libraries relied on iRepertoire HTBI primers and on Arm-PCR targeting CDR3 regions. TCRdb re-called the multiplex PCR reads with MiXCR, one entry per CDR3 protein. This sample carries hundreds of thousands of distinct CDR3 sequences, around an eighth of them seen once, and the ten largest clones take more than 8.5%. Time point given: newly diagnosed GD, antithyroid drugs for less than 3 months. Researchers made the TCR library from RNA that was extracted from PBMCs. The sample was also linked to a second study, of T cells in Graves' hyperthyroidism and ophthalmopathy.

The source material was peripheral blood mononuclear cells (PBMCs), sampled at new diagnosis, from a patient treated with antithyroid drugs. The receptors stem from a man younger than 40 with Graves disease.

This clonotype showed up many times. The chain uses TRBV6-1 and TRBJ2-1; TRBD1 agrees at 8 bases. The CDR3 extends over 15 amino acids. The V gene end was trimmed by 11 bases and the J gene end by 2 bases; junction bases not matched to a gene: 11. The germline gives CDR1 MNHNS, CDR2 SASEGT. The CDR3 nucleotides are TGTGCCTATCGGGGACAGGAGGCGGCCTACAATGAGCAGTTCTTC. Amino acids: CAYRGQEAAYNEQFF.

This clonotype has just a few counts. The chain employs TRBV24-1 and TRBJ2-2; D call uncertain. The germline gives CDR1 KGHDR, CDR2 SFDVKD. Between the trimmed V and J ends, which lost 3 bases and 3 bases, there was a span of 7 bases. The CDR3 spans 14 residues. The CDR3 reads CATSDTLYTGELFF. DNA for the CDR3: TGTGCCACCAGTGATACCCTATACACCGGGGAGCTGTTTTTT.

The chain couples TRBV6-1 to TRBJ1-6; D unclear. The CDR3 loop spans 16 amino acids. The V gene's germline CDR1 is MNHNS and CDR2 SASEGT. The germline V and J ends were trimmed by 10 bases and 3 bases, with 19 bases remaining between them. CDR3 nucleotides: TGTGCCACCTCTAACGCGGGGAACCTCTATAATTCACCCCTCCACTTT. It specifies CATSNAGNLYNSPLHF.

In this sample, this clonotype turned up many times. The CDR3 nucleotides are TGTGCCATCGGTTGGAATGGGCCAGAGACCCAGTACTTC. Amino acids: CAIGWNGPETQYF. This rearrangement joins TRBV10-3 to TRBJ2-5; D remains ambiguous. CDR3 length: 13 residues. V shed 8 bases and J shed 4 bases, with 14 bases lying between them. CDR1 and CDR2 from the germline V gene are ENHRY and SYGVKD.